The clone carrying this TCR beta chain has a handful of counts. TCRdb re-derived calls from the 5' RACE reads in MiXCR, one entry per CDR3 protein. The sample lists roughly 770,000 distinct CDR3 sequences; around a sixth were seen once. This entry is derived from a study of identical twins. CDR3 size: 19 residues. V shed 4 bases, J shed 1 base, and the junction held 13 bases outside the gene matches. This sample also appeared in a second study, on T cells expressing NK-cell markers.

This chain joins TRBV12-3 or TRBV12-4 and TRBJ2-3; TRBD2 matches 11 bases. What was sequenced was PBMCs. This TCR was sampled from a woman under 30 in good health. Here the CDR3 DNA reads TGTGCCAGCAGTTCCCGGGTAGCGGGGGGGCCCTGGGGCACAGATACGCAGTATTTT. This translates into CASSSRVAGGPWGTDTQYF.